A selection of T cell receptor beta chains follows, all from one sample in a study of shared clonotypes between healthy human individuals. Libraries were prepared by immunoSEQ multiplex PCR; TCRdb keeps only in-frame clonotypes and omits some of them. The repertoire holds more than 2 million clones, with about 95% as singletons. Sample: naive CD8+ T cells sorted from blood. These receptors originate from a man aged 18 to 35 in good health. The CDR3 runs from the conserved cysteine through the conserved F or W. Fields, in order: V gene, J gene, CDR3 length, clone size, CDR3 protein. Size is stated for part of the rows, as once, few or many counts, or as a class when the clone is expanded.

TRBV7-9	TRBJ1-1	13	NA	CASSYDRTREAFF
TRBV6-1	TRBJ2-6	18	NA	CASSGQYELGGGANVLTF
TRBV19	TRBJ2-7	14	NA	CASSIVADSYEQYF
TRBV5-1	TRBJ2-1	14	NA	CASSESLAGNEQFF
TRBV7-9	TRBJ2-5	15	NA	CASSFAPGGPETQYF
TRBV4-1	TRBJ1-2	13	once	CASSQGRYLGYTF
TRBV11-2	TRBJ2-1	19	NA	CASSLRASGGSTSNNEQFF
TRBV9	TRBJ2-5	17	NA	CASSSRTSGGASETQYF
TRBV30	TRBJ2-5	14	NA	CAWRLRGTGETQYF
TRBV27	TRBJ2-7	16	NA	CASSLILGQGPREQYF
TRBV6-5	TRBJ2-7	14	NA	CASSYVAGAYEQYF
TRBV10-1	TRBJ1-1	15	NA	CASSEGRVGIAEAFF
TRBV19	TRBJ1-5	13	NA	CASEDTWGQPQHF
TRBV29-1	TRBJ1-1	13	NA	CSVIGGTGTEAFF
TRBV4-1	TRBJ2-7	15	NA	CASSPTSGNRYEQYF
TRBV7-9	TRBJ2-7	13	NA	CASSSTSGYEQYF
TRBV5-4	TRBJ1-6	16	NA	CASSRSEYGEDSPLHF
TRBV7-2	TRBJ2-1	15	NA	CASTLVLGAYNEQFF
TRBV19	TRBJ2-1	14	NA	CASSMGGRYNEQFF
TRBV7-9	TRBJ1-1	14	few	CASSSRFGTLEAFF
TRBV4-3	TRBJ2-7	16	NA	CASSQDPLFIGARQYF
TRBV6-5	TRBJ2-7	11	once	CASSTGGEQYF
TRBV9	TRBJ1-3	13	NA	CASSVGGSNTIYF
TRBV29-1	TRBJ2-1	14	NA	CSAIDGTGPDEQFF
TRBV6-5	TRBJ1-6	16	NA	CASSFDGPRGNSPLHF
TRBV7-7	TRBJ2-2	14	NA	CASSLVSGTGELFF
TRBV6-6	TRBJ2-2	14	NA	CASTDRRNTGELFF
TRBV5-1	TRBJ1-1	15	NA	CASSLVEGVFTEAFF
TRBV29-1	TRBJ2-7	14	NA	CSVLAGTVSYEQYF